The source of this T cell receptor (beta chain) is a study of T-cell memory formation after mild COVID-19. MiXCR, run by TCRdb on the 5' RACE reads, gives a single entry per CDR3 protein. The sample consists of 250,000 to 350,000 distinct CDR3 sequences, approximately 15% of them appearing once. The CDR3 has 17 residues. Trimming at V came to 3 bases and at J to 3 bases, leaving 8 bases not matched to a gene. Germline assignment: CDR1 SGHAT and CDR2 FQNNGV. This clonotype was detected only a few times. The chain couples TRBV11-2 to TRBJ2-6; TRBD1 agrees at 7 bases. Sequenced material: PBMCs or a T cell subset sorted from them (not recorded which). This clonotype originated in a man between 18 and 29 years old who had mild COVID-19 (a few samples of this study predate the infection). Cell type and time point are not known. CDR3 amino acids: CASSLLQGRRGANVLTF. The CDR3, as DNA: TGTGCCAGCAGCTTGCTACAGGGGCGACGTGGGGCCAACGTCCTGACTTTC.